The subject of this entry is one TCR beta chain. Only one count was recorded for this clone. Its antigen is not yet known. Per-base quality was not reported, and no clone a single base away is much larger than it. This entry comes from a study of blood T cell repertoires in COVID-19 (dated by TCRdb to the early 2020s). With regard to the full study: Collaborator samples came from the United States, Italy and Spain and covered acute and convalescent phases of COVID-19. The material from the prospective study consisted of cDNA or gDNA derived from T cells, B-cell-depleted T cells, or PBMCs. Subjects who had been exposed to COVID-19, were actively infected with it, or had recovered from it provided the deeply sampled blood TCRbeta repertoires that made up the dataset. The repertoires were released in a freely available public database intended as a resource for research on the immune response to SARS-CoV-2. Samples came from the ongoing ImmuneRACE study (first 160 participants) plus 1,254 subjects from 6 global collaborators. A de-identified subject ID, COVID-19 status, age in years and sex were almost always included in the sample metadata. Where available, HLA class I and class II types were taken from metadata supplied by the sample provider and were not determined by assay-based typing. Beyond this particular receptor, the publication reports: The quantity of clinical and demographic metadata differed by source and by participant and was supplied without curation.

Samples from volunteer blood donors who had recovered from COVID-19 were contributed by a second Seattle source. The collaborating institutions used their own protocols to collect whole blood in K2EDTA tubes. Collaborator samples were shipped for TCRbeta analysis as frozen whole blood, isolated PBMCs, or DNA extracted from either sample type. TCRbeta CDR3 regions were amplified from genomic DNA using the immunoSEQ Assay, a bias-controlled multiplex PCR. On the study's bioinformatics: Within the assay, amplification of reference gene primers was used to estimate how many nucleated cells each sample contained. To quantify the absolute abundance of each unique TCRbeta CDR3 rearrangement, sequence reads were collapsed and filtered. For each sample, productive Simpson clonality was calculated as the square root of Simpson's diversity index over productive rearrangements. Entries here come from immuneACCESS through TCRdb and include only in-frame sequences with V and J called. Some clones fail to appear in such tables; in the studies checked, an unresolved V gene covers under half of the shortfall, and the cause of the remainder is unknown. The DNA was the basis for D and trimming; V, J and clone size are from that table. The sample records 150,000 or so clones, roughly four fifths of which are singletons. The ten largest clones take up 7.5% to 8% of the sample.

Sequencing was performed on peripheral blood. The clonotype was recovered from a man between 40 and 49 years old who had recovered from COVID-19.

The nucleotides are TGTGCCAGCAGTTTAGCGGGGCAGTACTATGGCTACACCTTC. Its protein is CASSLAGQYYGYTF. This chain joins TRBV28 to TRBJ1-2; TRBD1 could be the D gene, as 5 bases match. From the cysteine through the phenylalanine, the CDR3 covers 14 amino acids. Here the CDR3 DNA is all that survives: 42 bases in frame from base 1. Trimming takes 2 bases from V and 3 bases from J, and the germline ends sit 10 bases apart. CDR1 and CDR2 (MDHEN, SYDVKM) derive from the germline V gene.